This is a list of T cell receptor beta chains from one sample in a study of graft-versus-host responses after intestinal transplantation. Using immunoSEQ multiplex PCR, the repertoire was profiled, and TCRdb retains in-frame clones only, with some absent. The sample has over 80,000 clones, around 92% seen once. Their antigen targets remain unknown. The specimen comprised unstimulated CD8+ T cells sorted from spleen or lymph node cells, sampled before transplant. These receptors originate from a human donor who was the organ donor for an intestinal transplant. CDR3s include the opening cysteine and the closing phenylalanine or tryptophan. D genes are given only for firm matches. Clone size appears in some rows only: once, few, many, or a class for an expanded clone.

CASSLQGSLYEQYF	TGTGCCAGCAGCTTACAGGGGTCCCTCTACGAGCAGTACTTC	TRBJ2-7	TRBV5-5	-	TRBD1
CASSLGGGRTSNYGYTF	TGTGCCAGCAGCTTAGGGGGGGGACGGACGTCTAACTATGGCTACACCTTC	TRBJ1-2	TRBV7-9	-	-
CSPRFGGAGEQFF	TGCAGTCCGCGATTTGGGGGGGCAGGCGAGCAGTTCTTC	TRBJ2-1	TRBV29-1	-	-
CASSVTGFTGELFF	TGTGCCAGTAGTGTGACAGGGTTCACCGGGGAGCTGTTTTTT	TRBJ2-2	TRBV19	-	TRBD1
CASSQTSIEGTNSPLHF	TGTGCCAGCAGCCAAACCTCTATCGAGGGCACCAATTCACCCCTCCACTTT	TRBJ1-6	TRBV4-2	-	-
CASSPASGYGYTF	TGCGCCAGCAGCCCAGCCTCGGGCTATGGCTACACCTTC	TRBJ1-2	TRBV5-1	-	-
CASSYMAGGLYEQYF	TGTGCCAGCAGTTACATGGCGGGGGGTCTCTACGAGCAGTACTTC	TRBJ2-7	TRBV6-5	-	TRBD2
CASSVGDRSSYEQYF	TGTGCCAGCAGCGTAGGAGACAGGAGCTCCTACGAGCAGTACTTC	TRBJ2-7	TRBV9	-	-
CASIRTGMTEAFF	TGTGCCAGCATCAGGACAGGGATGACTGAAGCTTTCTTT	TRBJ1-1	TRBV27	once	TRBD1
CASSLVQGTNEKLFF	TGCGCCAGCAGCCTCGTTCAGGGAACTAATGAAAAACTGTTTTTT	TRBJ1-4	TRBV4-1	-	-
CASSLKRSAPHTEAFF	TGTGCCAGCAGCTTAAAGAGGTCGGCACCCCACACTGAAGCTTTCTTT	TRBJ1-1	TRBV11-2	-	-
CASSLVGTGAGEAFF	TGTGCCAGCAGCTTAGTAGGGACAGGGGCGGGGGAAGCTTTCTTT	TRBJ1-1	TRBV7-3	-	TRBD1
CASSSVAGRTYEQYF	TGTGCCAGCAGCTCAGTGGCGGGGCGAACCTACGAGCAGTACTTC	TRBJ2-7	TRBV7-9	-	-
CASSHYEPTNTEAFF	TGCGCCAGCAGCCATTACGAGCCAACGAACACTGAAGCTTTCTTT	TRBJ1-1	TRBV4-1	-	-
CASSATDSANYGYTF	TGTGCCAGCAGCGCCACGGACAGCGCTAACTATGGCTACACCTTC	TRBJ1-2	TRBV9	-	-
CASSLVVGGGEQFF	TGTGCCAGCAGCTTAGTGGTTGGGGGAGGTGAGCAGTTCTTC	TRBJ2-1	TRBV7-9	-	-
CASRLAGADTQYF	TGTGCCAGCAGACTAGCGGGGGCGGATACGCAGTATTTT	TRBJ2-3	TRBV27	-	TRBD2
CASSRGGSVTEAFF	TGTGCCAGCAGCCGAGGAGGGTCGGTGACTGAAGCTTTCTTT	TRBJ1-1	TRBV4-2	-	-
CASSLVGHLVAYYNEQFF	TGTGCCAGCAGCTTAGTGGGACACCTAGTCGCTTACTACAATGAGCAGTTCTTC	TRBJ2-1	TRBV11-2	once	-
CASSSAYNEQFF	TGTGCCAGCAGCTCCGCCTACAATGAGCAGTTCTTC	TRBJ2-1	TRBV7-9	-	-
CASSSGGSGETQYF	TGTGCCAGCAGTTCAGGGGGCTCGGGGGAGACCCAGTACTTC	TRBJ2-5	TRBV27	-	TRBD1
CASSLNRLNQPQHF	TGTGCCAGCAGTTTAAACAGGCTCAATCAGCCCCAGCATTTT	TRBJ1-5	TRBV27	-	-
CASSLVQRGGADDEQFF	TGCGCCAGCAGCTTGGTTCAGCGGGGGGGCGCCGACGATGAGCAGTTCTTC	TRBJ2-1	TRBV5-1	-	TRBD2
CASSLAGADSYNEQFF	TGTGCCAGCAGCTTAGCTGGGGCGGACTCCTACAATGAGCAGTTCTTC	TRBJ2-1	TRBV7-9	-	-
CSVDSATNEKLFF	TGCAGCGTTGACAGTGCAACTAATGAAAAACTGTTTTTT	TRBJ1-4	TRBV29-1	once	-
CASSHNRGRIYEQYF	TGTGCCAGCAGCCATAACAGGGGGAGAATCTACGAGCAGTACTTC	TRBJ2-7	TRBV11-2	-	TRBD1
CASSPRESGTGPLWSLETQYF	TGTGCCAGCAGCCCAAGGGAATCCGGGACAGGGCCCCTATGGTCCTTGGAGACCCAGTACTTC	TRBJ2-5	TRBV28	-	TRBD1
CASSPGTGGGYGYTF	TGTGCCAGCAGCCCTGGGACAGGGGGCGGCTATGGCTACACCTTC	TRBJ1-2	TRBV9	-	TRBD1
CASRARGTGGIYGYTF	TGTGCCAGCAGAGCCCGAGGGACAGGGGGCATATATGGCTACACCTTC	TRBJ1-2	TRBV27	once	TRBD1
CASSLGTYYEQYF	TGTGCCAGCAGCTTAGGGACATACTACGAGCAGTACTTC	TRBJ2-7	TRBV7-8	-	-
CASSIGGLAHNEQFF	TGTGCCAGTAGTATAGGGGGACTAGCGCACAATGAGCAGTTCTTC	TRBJ2-1	TRBV19	-	TRBD2
CASSQDFKDSYPREQYF	TGCGCCAGCAGCCAAGATTTTAAGGACAGTTACCCTCGGGAGCAGTACTTC	TRBJ2-7	TRBV4-1	-	-
CSVIRGGTDTYNEQFF	TGCAGCGTTATTCGCGGGGGGACCGACACCTACAATGAGCAGTTCTTC	TRBJ2-1	TRBV29-1	-	TRBD2
CASSPSVNYGYTF	TGTGCCAGCAGCCCCTCCGTGAACTATGGCTACACCTTC	TRBJ1-2	TRBV25-1	-	-
CAIKAGQSVLFGANVLTF	TGTGCCATCAAGGCGGGACAGAGCGTGCTATTTGGGGCCAACGTCCTGACTTTC	TRBJ2-6	TRBV10-3	once	-
CASTAGDYEQYF	TGTGCCAGCACTGCGGGGGACTACGAGCAGTACTTC	TRBJ2-7	TRBV7-9	-	TRBD2
CASSVGGSNQPQHF	TGTGCCAGCAGCGTCGGGGGGAGCAATCAGCCCCAGCATTTT	TRBJ1-5	TRBV9	-	-
CASSVTYGGAGNTGELFF	TGTGCCAGCAGCGTTACGTATGGGGGGGCGGGGAACACCGGGGAGCTGTTTTTT	TRBJ2-2	TRBV9	-	-
CASSLAGGRGANYGYTF	TGTGCCAGCAGCTTAGCGGGGGGTAGAGGAGCTAACTATGGCTACACCTTC	TRBJ1-2	TRBV7-9	once	-
CASSPPTGVFYEQYF	TGTGCCAGCAGCCCACCGACAGGGGTCTTCTACGAGCAGTACTTC	TRBJ2-7	TRBV27	-	TRBD1
CASSQDLRLAGTTDTQYF	TGCGCCAGCAGCCAAGATTTAAGACTAGCGGGGACCACAGATACGCAGTATTTT	TRBJ2-3	TRBV4-3	-	TRBD2
CASSDRGGGTQYF	TGTGCCAGTAGCGACCGAGGGGGCGGTACGCAGTATTTT	TRBJ2-3	TRBV19	-	TRBD1
CASSEPSGADSYEQYF	TGTGCCAGCAGCGAACCTAGCGGGGCGGATTCCTACGAGCAGTACTTC	TRBJ2-7	TRBV5-6	-	TRBD2
CASSNTGQTYEQYF	TGTGCCAGCAGTAACACGGGACAGACCTACGAGCAGTACTTC	TRBJ2-7	TRBV28	-	TRBD1
CASRERGGQNYGYTF	TGTGCCAGCAGGGAAAGGGGGGGGCAAAACTATGGCTACACCTTC	TRBJ1-2	TRBV6-5	-	-
CASPGGTPLHF	TGTGCCAGCCCGGGGGGAACACCCCTCCACTTT	TRBJ1-6	TRBV5-4	-	-
CASSLAGTLGPEGQHF	TGTGCCAGCAGTTTAGCGGGAACTTTGGGCCCGGAGGGCCAGCATTTT	TRBJ1-5	TRBV28	-	-
CASSHAGGSYEQYF	TGTGCCAGCAGCCACGCGGGGGGTTCCTACGAGCAGTACTTC	TRBJ2-7	TRBV4-2	-	TRBD2